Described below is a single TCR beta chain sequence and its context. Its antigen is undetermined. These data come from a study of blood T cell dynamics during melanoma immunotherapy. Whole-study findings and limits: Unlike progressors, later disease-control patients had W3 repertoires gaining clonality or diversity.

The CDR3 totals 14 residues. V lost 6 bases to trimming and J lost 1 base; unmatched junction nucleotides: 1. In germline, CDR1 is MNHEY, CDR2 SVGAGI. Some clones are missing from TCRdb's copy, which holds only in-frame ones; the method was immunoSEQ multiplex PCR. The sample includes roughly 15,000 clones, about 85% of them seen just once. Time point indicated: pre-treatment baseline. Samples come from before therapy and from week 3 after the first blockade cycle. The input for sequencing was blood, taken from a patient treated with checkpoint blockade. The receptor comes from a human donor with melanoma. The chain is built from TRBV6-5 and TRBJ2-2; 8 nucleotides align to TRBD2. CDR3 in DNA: TGTGCCAGCAGCGCGGGGGGGAACACCGGGGAGCTGTTTTTT. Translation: CASSAGGNTGELFF.